These T cell receptor beta chains were read from a single sample in a study of OX40 agonist ivuxolimab in advanced cancers. Some clones are missing from TCRdb's copy, which holds only in-frame ones; the method was immunoSEQ multiplex PCR. The table has roughly 26,000 clones, about 90% seen once. The input for sequencing was CD4+ or CD8+ T cells sorted from blood, taken in a trial of the OX40 agonist ivuxolimab. The receptors derive from an adult with an advanced solid tumor such as melanoma, head and neck, liver or kidney cancer. Each CDR3 is given with its conserved first and last residue. A D gene is named only where the DNA matches it firmly. A clone size is listed for some rows: how often the clone was seen (once, few, many), or a class if it is expanded.

clone size,D gene,V gene,CDR3 protein
NA,TRBD2,TRBV7-9,CASSFPSGALQETQYF
NA,TRBD1,TRBV7-9,CASSLGTGGRETQYF
NA,NA,TRBV27,CASSLTVMITDTQYF
NA,TRBD1,TRBV28,CASSPTGGVAYEQYF
NA,NA,TRBV27,CASTPRGSTEAFF
NA,NA,TRBV6-5,CASSPGETQYF
NA,NA,TRBV11-2,CASSPYNEQFF
NA,TRBD1,TRBV27,CASSNGQGKSPLHF
few,TRBD1,TRBV19,CATNRGPSTEAFF
NA,TRBD2,TRBV5-5,CASSLRVSGTKQFF
NA,TRBD1,TRBV19,CASSLGYRGCTEAFF
NA,NA,TRBV28,CASSLRAYQETQYF
NA,NA,TRBV27,CASSPPHLNEQFF
NA,NA,TRBV10-2,CASSEAGGDGYTF
NA,NA,TRBV7-8,CASSLGGDYTYNEQFF
NA,NA,TRBV7-2,CASSSRSSYEQYF
NA,NA,TRBV27,CASSFGQGSYEQYF
NA,NA,TRBV7-9,CASSLVDYSGSRLYGYTF
NA,NA,TRBV27,CASSLLGNTEAFF
NA,TRBD2,TRBV6-5,CASSGTSGIYNEQFF
once,NA,TRBV6-4,CASSERHDSNQPQHF
NA,TRBD1,TRBV6-5,CASSYSRTGGDEKLFF
NA,NA,TRBV11-2,CASSRPGLGYGYTF
NA,NA,TRBV7-9,CASSFYDSLNTGELFF
NA,TRBD1,TRBV6-5,CASSPGQGSTEAFF
NA,TRBD1,TRBV30,CAWSRPGQVYTF
NA,NA,TRBV7-4,CASRPQDSTYEQYF
NA,TRBD1,TRBV27,CASSLGQGGYEQYF
medium-sized,NA,TRBV5-1,CASSLNGGPLDTQYF
NA,NA,TRBV7-9,CASSPTAGTSPRETQYF
NA,NA,TRBV7-9,CASSLDNDETQYF
NA,NA,TRBV5-6,CASSPGTRSYNEQFF
NA,NA,TRBV13,CASSLVAGAAGVQETQYF
NA,NA,TRBV4-3,CASSQDPSGVGNTEAFF
NA,NA,TRBV10-2,CASREGQSTGELFF
once,NA,TRBV18,CASSPNLYSYNEQFF
once,TRBD1,TRBV5-1,CASSWDREEYEQYF
NA,NA,TRBV11-3,CASSLDPDTDTQYF
NA,TRBD1,TRBV5-1,CASRGQGSYEQYF
NA,NA,TRBV7-9,CASSLEYGGYTF
NA,TRBD2,TRBV2,CASREIAGANEQYF
NA,NA,TRBV11-3,CASSLGTEAFF
NA,NA,TRBV28,CASATPFYEQYF
NA,NA,TRBV7-3,CASSLIGTRYDEQYF
NA,NA,TRBV6-1,CASSYGHAQFF
NA,NA,TRBV10-3,CALLRNNEQFF
NA,NA,TRBV15,CATSRDRYNEQFF
NA,TRBD1,TRBV27,CASSPGTGFEQYF